A selection of T cell receptor beta chains follows, all from one sample in a study of identical twins. Each CDR3 protein is one row after TCRdb ran MiXCR on the 5' RACE reads. This sample yields 450,000 or so distinct CDR3 sequences, of which about 18% are seen a single time; 12% belongs to the top ten. Sequencing used naive T cells sorted from blood. These receptors originate from a man over 45 in good health. CDR3s include the opening cysteine and the closing phenylalanine or tryptophan. A D gene is named only where the DNA matches it firmly. Expanded clones are given a class, and other clones once, few, many or no size at all.

v_gene,abundance,j_gene,d_gene,CDR3nt,CDR3aa
TRBV28,many,TRBJ1-6,.,TGTGCCAGCAGTTCATCTTCGGGGGCGAGGAATTCACCCCTCCACTTT,CASSSSSGARNSPLHF
TRBV7-2,few,TRBJ2-1,.,TGTGCCAGCAGCTTAGAACACTCGCGGTACAATGAGCAGTTCTTC,CASSLEHSRYNEQFF
TRBV19,.,TRBJ2-1,TRBD2,TGTGCCAGTAGTATAGGCCAGAGTAGCGGGAGGGAGCAGTTCTTC,CASSIGQSSGREQFF
TRBV7-6,.,TRBJ1-4,.,TGTGCCAGCAGCTTAAGCAGGGTTTTTAATGAAAAACTGTTTTTT,CASSLSRVFNEKLFF
TRBV28,few,TRBJ2-3,TRBD2,TGTGCCAGCGTTCGGACTAGCGGGGGTGGGACGCAGTATTTT,CASVRTSGGGTQYF
TRBV20-1,few,TRBJ2-5,.,TGCAGTGCAGAAGATTGGCTCCCGGGGAAAAAAGAGACCCAGTACTTC,CSAEDWLPGKKETQYF
TRBV5-1,few,TRBJ1-1,.,TGCGCCAGCAGCTTCGACAGGACTGAAGCTTTCTTT,CASSFDRTEAFF
TRBV15,.,TRBJ2-3,.,TGTGCCACCAGCCCCTTTGGGGAGGTCGGTACGCAGTATTTT,CATSPFGEVGTQYF
TRBV4-2,few,TRBJ2-1,TRBD2,TGTGCCAGCAGCCAAGATTTGAGCGGGAGCGTCTACAATGAGCAGTTCTTC,CASSQDLSGSVYNEQFF
TRBV29-1,few,TRBJ2-3,TRBD2,TGCAGCGTTGAAGTGGTAGCGGGAGGGCCAACAGATACGCAGTATTTT,CSVEVVAGGPTDTQYF
TRBV29-1,few,TRBJ1-1,.,TGCAGCGTTCGTGGGGAGCTGAACACTGAAGCTTTCTTT,CSVRGELNTEAFF
TRBV12-3/TRBV12-4,.,TRBJ2-5,.,TGTGCCAGCAGTCCAGGGAAAGAGACCCAGTACTTC,CASSPGKETQYF
TRBV20-1,few,TRBJ2-5,TRBD2,TGCAGTGTCCCATATTATCGCGGGGGGGCATCTCAGTACTTC,CSVPYYRGGASQYF
TRBV5-1,many,TRBJ2-3,TRBD2,TGCGCCAGCAGCTTGGGGGTTAGCGGGAGCACAGATACGCAGTATTTT,CASSLGVSGSTDTQYF
TRBV13,few,TRBJ2-5,.,TGTGCCAGCAGCCCTCCTTCCCCGACAGGAAACCAAGAGACCCAGTACTTC,CASSPPSPTGNQETQYF
TRBV4-2,few,TRBJ1-6,TRBD1,TGTGCCAGCAGCCAAGCCGGACAGGCGAACTCACCCCTCCACTTT,CASSQAGQANSPLHF
TRBV12-3/TRBV12-4,.,TRBJ1-1,.,TGTGCCAGCAGCCTCTCGTCCGGGGAGGCTGAAGCTTTCTTT,CASSLSSGEAEAFF
TRBV4-2,few,TRBJ2-1,.,TGTGCCAGCAGCCAAGATCAACCAGGGAGCTACAATGAGCAGTTCTTC,CASSQDQPGSYNEQFF
TRBV4-3,.,TRBJ2-1,TRBD2,TGCGCCAGCAGCCAAGAGTGGGGCCCGGGACTAGGTAACGATGAGCAGTTCTTC,CASSQEWGPGLGNDEQFF
TRBV10-2,many,TRBJ2-5,TRBD2,TGCGCCAGCACCATCGGACTAGCGGGGGTGGAGACCCAGTACTTC,CASTIGLAGVETQYF
TRBV18,few,TRBJ1-4,TRBD1,TGTGCCAGCTCACCACCGGGACAGGGGGTTTCTGAAAAACTGTTTTTT,CASSPPGQGVSEKLFF
TRBV11-2,.,TRBJ2-5,.,TGTGCCAGCAGCAAGCGGGCTTGGGGGGAGACCCAGTACTTC,CASSKRAWGETQYF
TRBV6-1,.,TRBJ2-7,TRBD2,TGTGCCAGCAGCATAACGCCGGGATCGGGGGGCGAGCAGTACTTC,CASSITPGSGGEQYF
TRBV5-1,.,TRBJ2-2,.,TGCGCCAGCAGCATTGCCAGGGGATGGAACACCGGGGAGCTGTTTTTT,CASSIARGWNTGELFF
TRBV28,.,TRBJ2-5,TRBD1,TGTGCCAGCAGGGACCTCAGGGGGCAGATTTTGGGGTCCCAGTACTTC,CASRDLRGQILGSQYF
TRBV12-3/TRBV12-4,many,TRBJ2-2,TRBD1,TGTGCCAGCAGTTTACAGGGGGCGACCGGGGAGCTGTTTTTT,CASSLQGATGELFF
TRBV19,many,TRBJ2-5,TRBD1,TGTGCCAGTAGTATAGATGGCAGGGGGGAGACCCAGTACTTC,CASSIDGRGETQYF
TRBV30,many,TRBJ2-2,TRBD2,TGTGCCTGGAGTGAATGGCGCGGGAGTGGCACCGGGGAGCTGTTTTTT,CAWSEWRGSGTGELFF
TRBV20-1,many,TRBJ2-3,.,TGCAGTGCTACCGCCCCGGGGACGCAGTATTTT,CSATAPGTQYF
TRBV10-3,many,TRBJ2-1,.,TGTGCCATCAGTGATGTCGACTACAATGAGCAGTTCTTC,CAISDVDYNEQFF
TRBV7-8,.,TRBJ1-2,.,TGTGCCAGCAGGGGGCCGGGGTCCTATGGCTACACCTTC,CASRGPGSYGYTF
TRBV6-1,few,TRBJ2-5,.,TGTGCCAGCAGCCGGGGACGGTCCGAGACCCAGTACTTC,CASSRGRSETQYF
TRBV24-1,few,TRBJ2-6,.,TGTGCCACCAGTGACCCATCCCCGAGGACGGACTCTGGGGCCAACGTCCTGACTTTC,CATSDPSPRTDSGANVLTF
TRBV4-3,few,TRBJ2-7,.,TGCGCCAGCAGCCAAATCGGTAGCTACGAGCAGTACTTC,CASSQIGSYEQYF
TRBV18,many,TRBJ2-1,TRBD1,TGTGCCAGCTCCCCGGCGACGAACAGGGGCGATGAGCAGTTCTTC,CASSPATNRGDEQFF
TRBV10-3,.,TRBJ2-1,TRBD2,TGTGCCATCAGTGAGGGGACTAGCGGGCTATATGAGCAGTTCTTC,CAISEGTSGLYEQFF
TRBV11-2,.,TRBJ2-7,.,TGTGCCAGCAGCTTAGCTATCTACGAGCAGTACTTC,CASSLAIYEQYF
TRBV12-3/TRBV12-4,few,TRBJ2-7,.,TGTGCCAGCAGCCCGGGAGAATTCTACGAGCAGTACTTC,CASSPGEFYEQYF
TRBV6-1,many,TRBJ2-7,.,TGTGCCAGCAGCCCCGGACGGGACGCCTACGAGCAGTACTTC,CASSPGRDAYEQYF
TRBV6-5,.,TRBJ2-5,.,TGTGCCAGCAGTTACTTGGGGACGAGAGAGACCCAGTACTTC,CASSYLGTRETQYF
TRBV18,few,TRBJ1-4,.,TGTGCCAGCACAGTCACAGAGTCTAATGAAAAACTGTTTTTT,CASTVTESNEKLFF
TRBV5-1,.,TRBJ2-7,.,TGCGCCAGCAGCCCTACAGTGAGGAGGGAGCAGTACTTC,CASSPTVRREQYF
TRBV9,.,TRBJ1-3,.,TGTGCCAGCAGCGTAGCGGCAGGGGATCACTCTGGAAACACCATATATTTT,CASSVAAGDHSGNTIYF
TRBV28,.,TRBJ2-1,TRBD2,TGTGCCAGCAGTATTAGCGGGAGGGCCTACAATGAGCAGTTCTTC,CASSISGRAYNEQFF
TRBV20-1,.,TRBJ2-7,.,TGCAGTGCTAGTTTTGAGACTCGAAGGACCTACGAGCAGTACTTC,CSASFETRRTYEQYF
TRBV27,.,TRBJ2-4,TRBD2,TGTGCCAGCAGTTTTACGGGGGGGAGGCACATTCAGTACTTC,CASSFTGGRHIQYF
TRBV29-1,many,TRBJ1-5,.,TGCAGCGTTGATTTGGGGCGAGGGCAGCCCCAGCATTTT,CSVDLGRGQPQHF
TRBV5-1,.,TRBJ1-1,.,TGCGCCAGCAGTAATATGAACACTGAAGCTTTCTTT,CASSNMNTEAFF
TRBV4-3,.,TRBJ2-4,.,TGCGCCAGCAGCCAAGATTCGCCAGGGAGATCGGCCATTCAGTACTTC,CASSQDSPGRSAIQYF
TRBV6-5,.,TRBJ2-1,.,TGTGCCAGCAGTTATTGGGATGAGCAGTTCTTC,CASSYWDEQFF
TRBV5-5,many,TRBJ2-5,TRBD1,TGTGCCAGCAGCTTGGAACAGGGGACCCGGGAGACCCAGTACTTC,CASSLEQGTRETQYF
TRBV7-7,few,TRBJ2-2,TRBD1,TGTGCTAGCAGCTACGGGACAGGGGGCCCGGCTGGGGAGCTGTTTTTT,CASSYGTGGPAGELFF